Sequencing of this T cell receptor (beta chain) was carried out in a study of patients and donors after allogeneic stem cell transplantation. There are a few counts of this clonotype. The CDR3 has 15 residues. The germline V gene encodes CDR1 SNHLY and CDR2 FYNNEI. J was trimmed by 6 bases and V by 10 bases; bases with no gene match: 11. TCRdb independently ran MiXCR on the RT-PCR reads; one entry per CDR3 protein. The profile shows about 960,000 distinct CDR3 sequences, more than 15% of them singletons. The sequenced material came from blood, either unsorted or a sorted T cell fraction (not recorded which). The rearrangement uses TRBV2 and TRBJ2-6; 8 positions match TRBD1. The receptor was derived from a human donor who was either an allogeneic HSCT recipient or a stem cell or donor lymphocyte infusion donor (not recorded which). It is not recorded whose cells these are; they may come from a transplant donor. The CDR3 DNA reads as TGTGCCATCCTCCAGGGGGCCTTACAGGCCAACGTCCTGACTTTC. Protein sequence: CAILQGALQANVLTF.